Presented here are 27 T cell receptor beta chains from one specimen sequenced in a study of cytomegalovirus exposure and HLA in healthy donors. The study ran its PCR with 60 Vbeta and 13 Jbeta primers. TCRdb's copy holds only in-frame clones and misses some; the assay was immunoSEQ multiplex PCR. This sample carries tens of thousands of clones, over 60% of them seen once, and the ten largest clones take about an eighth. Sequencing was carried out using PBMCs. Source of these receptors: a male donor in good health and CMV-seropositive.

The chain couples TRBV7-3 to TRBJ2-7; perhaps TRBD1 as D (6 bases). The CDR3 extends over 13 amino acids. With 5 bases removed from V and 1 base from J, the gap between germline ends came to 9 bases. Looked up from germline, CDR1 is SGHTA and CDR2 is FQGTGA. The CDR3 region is CASSVQGSYEQYF. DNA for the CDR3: TGTGCCAGCAGCGTACAGGGATCCTACGAGCAGTACTTC. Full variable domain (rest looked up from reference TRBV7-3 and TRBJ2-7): GAGVSQTPSNKVTEKGKYVELRCDPISGHTALYWYRQSLGQGPEFLIYFQGTGAADDSGLPNDRFFAVRPEGSVSTLKIQRTERGDSAVYLCASSVQGSYEQYFGPGTRLTVT.

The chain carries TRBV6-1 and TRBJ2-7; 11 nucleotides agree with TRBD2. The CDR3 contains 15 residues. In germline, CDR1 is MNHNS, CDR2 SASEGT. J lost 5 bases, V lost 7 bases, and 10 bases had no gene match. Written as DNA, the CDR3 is TGTGCCAGCATTTTAATAGCGGGAGGGCCCCACGAGCAGTACTTC. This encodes CASILIAGGPHEQYF.

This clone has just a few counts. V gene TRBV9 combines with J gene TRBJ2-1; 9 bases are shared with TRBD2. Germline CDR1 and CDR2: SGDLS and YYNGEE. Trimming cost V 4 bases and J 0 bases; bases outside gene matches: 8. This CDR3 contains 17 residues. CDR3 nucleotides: TGTGCCAGCAGCCCGACCGATAGCGGGAGCTCCTACAATGAGCAGTTCTTC. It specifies CASSPTDSGSSYNEQFF.

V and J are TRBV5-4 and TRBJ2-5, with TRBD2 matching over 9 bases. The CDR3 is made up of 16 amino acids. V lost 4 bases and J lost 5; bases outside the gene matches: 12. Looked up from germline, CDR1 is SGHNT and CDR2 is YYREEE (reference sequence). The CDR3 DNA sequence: TGTGCCAGCAGCCCCGGGGGAGCGGGAGGTCACGAGACCCAGTACTTC. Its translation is CASSPGGAGGHETQYF.

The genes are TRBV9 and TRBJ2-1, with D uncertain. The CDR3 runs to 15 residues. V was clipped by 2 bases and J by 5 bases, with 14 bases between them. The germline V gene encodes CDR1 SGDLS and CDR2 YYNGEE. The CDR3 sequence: CASSVAQILHNEQFF. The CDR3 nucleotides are TGTGCCAGCAGCGTTGCCCAGATCCTCCACAATGAGCAGTTCTTC.

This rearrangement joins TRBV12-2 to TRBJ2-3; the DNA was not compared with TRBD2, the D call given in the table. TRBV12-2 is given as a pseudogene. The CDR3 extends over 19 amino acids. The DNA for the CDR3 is TGTGCAAGTCGCTCCCCGCTGAAGACTAGCGGGGGGGCAATGGATACGCAGTATTTT. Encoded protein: CASRSPLKTSGGAMDTQYF.

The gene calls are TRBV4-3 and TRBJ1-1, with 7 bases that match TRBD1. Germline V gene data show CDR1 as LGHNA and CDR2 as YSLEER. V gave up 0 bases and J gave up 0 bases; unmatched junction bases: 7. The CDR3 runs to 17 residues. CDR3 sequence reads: CASSQDRGGALNTEAFF. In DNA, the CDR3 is TGCGCCAGCAGCCAAGATAGAGGGGGCGCTTTGAACACTGAAGCTTTCTTT.

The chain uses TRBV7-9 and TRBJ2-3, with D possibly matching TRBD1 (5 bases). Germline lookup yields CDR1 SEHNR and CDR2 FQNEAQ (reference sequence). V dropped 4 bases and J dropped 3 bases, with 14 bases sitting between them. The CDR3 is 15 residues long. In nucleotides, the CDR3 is TGTGCCAGCAGCTCTTTCGTAGGGGTAACAGATACGCAGTATTTT. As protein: CASSSFVGVTDTQYF.

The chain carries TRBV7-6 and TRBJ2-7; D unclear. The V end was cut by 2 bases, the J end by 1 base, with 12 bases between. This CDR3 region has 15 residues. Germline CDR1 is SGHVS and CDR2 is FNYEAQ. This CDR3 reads CASSLKQQSSYEQYF. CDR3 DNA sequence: TGTGCCAGCAGCTTAAAACAGCAAAGTTCCTACGAGCAGTACTTC.

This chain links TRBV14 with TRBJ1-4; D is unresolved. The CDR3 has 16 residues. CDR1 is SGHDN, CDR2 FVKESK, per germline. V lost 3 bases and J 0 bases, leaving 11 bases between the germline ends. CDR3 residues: CASSQRASATNEKLFF. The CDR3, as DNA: TGTGCCAGCAGCCAGCGTGCTTCTGCAACTAATGAAAAACTGTTTTTT.

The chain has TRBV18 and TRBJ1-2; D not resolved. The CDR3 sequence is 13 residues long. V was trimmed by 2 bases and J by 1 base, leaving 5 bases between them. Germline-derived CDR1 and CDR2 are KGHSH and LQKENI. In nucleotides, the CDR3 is TGTGCCAGCTCACCATCATTTAACTATGGCTACACCTTC. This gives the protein CASSPSFNYGYTF.

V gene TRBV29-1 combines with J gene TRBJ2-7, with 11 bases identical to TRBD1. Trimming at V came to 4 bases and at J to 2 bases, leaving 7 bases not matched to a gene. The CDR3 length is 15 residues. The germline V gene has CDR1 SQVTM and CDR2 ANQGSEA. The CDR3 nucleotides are TGCAGCGTTGCTGGGGGACAGGGGGATCCCTACGAGCAGTACTTC. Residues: CSVAGGQGDPYEQYF.

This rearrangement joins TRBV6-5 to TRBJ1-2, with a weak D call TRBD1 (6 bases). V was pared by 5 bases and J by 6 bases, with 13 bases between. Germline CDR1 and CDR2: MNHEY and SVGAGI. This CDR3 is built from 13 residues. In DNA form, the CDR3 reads TGTGCCAGCAGTCAGGGGACCGGTGATGGCTACACCTTC. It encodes CASSQGTGDGYTF.

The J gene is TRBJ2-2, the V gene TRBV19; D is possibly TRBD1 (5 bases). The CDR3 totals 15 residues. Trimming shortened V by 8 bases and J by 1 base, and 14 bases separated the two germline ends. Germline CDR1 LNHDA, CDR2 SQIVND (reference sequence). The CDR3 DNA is TGTGCCAGTGCCCGTGGGGCTCTGAACACCGGGGAGCTGTTTTTT. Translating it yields CASARGALNTGELFF.

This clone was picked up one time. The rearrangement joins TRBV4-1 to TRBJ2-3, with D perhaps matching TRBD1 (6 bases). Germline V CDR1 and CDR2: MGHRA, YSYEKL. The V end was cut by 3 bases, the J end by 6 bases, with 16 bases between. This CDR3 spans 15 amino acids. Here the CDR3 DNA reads TGCGCCAGCAGCCAGCCGGGGACACTTGGGGATACGCAGTATTTT. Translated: CASSQPGTLGDTQYF.

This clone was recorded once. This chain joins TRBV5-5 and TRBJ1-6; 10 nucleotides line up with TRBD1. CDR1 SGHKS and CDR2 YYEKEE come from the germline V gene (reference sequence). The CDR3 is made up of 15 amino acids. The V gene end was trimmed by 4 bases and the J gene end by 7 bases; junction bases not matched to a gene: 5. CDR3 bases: TGTGCCAGCAGCGGGGGACAGGGGCGGAATTCACCCCTCCACTTT. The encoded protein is CASSGGQGRNSPLHF.

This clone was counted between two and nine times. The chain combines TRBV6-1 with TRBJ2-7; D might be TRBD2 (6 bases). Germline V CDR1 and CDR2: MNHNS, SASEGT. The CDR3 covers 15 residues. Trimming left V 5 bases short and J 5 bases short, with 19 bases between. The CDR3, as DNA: TGTGCCAGCAGTCAACCGCGTGGGACTTCCGACGAGCAGTACTTC. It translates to CASSQPRGTSDEQYF.

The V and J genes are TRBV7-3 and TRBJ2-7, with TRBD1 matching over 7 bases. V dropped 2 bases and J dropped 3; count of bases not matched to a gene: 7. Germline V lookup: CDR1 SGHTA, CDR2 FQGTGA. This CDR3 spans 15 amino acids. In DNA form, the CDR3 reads TGTGCCAGCAGCTTACTGCCGGGACAGAACTACGAGCAGTACTTC. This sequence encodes CASSLLPGQNYEQYF.

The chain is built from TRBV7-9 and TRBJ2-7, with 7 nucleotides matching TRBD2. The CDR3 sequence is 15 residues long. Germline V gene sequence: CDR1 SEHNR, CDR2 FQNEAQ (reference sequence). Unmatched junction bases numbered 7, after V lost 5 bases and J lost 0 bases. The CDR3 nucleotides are TGTGCCAGCAGCCAAGAGGGCGGGGGCTCCTACGAGCAGTACTTC. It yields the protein CASSQEGGGSYEQYF.

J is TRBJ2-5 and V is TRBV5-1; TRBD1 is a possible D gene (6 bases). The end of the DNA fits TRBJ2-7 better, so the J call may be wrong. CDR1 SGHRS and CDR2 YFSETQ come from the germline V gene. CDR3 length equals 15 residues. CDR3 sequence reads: CASSSPGHRSGEQYF. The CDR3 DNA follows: TGCGCCAGCAGCTCACCGGGACACCGGTCGGGCGAGCAGTACTTC.

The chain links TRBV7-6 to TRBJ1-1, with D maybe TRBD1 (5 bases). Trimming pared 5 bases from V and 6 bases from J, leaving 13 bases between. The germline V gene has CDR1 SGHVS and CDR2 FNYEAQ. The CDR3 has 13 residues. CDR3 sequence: CASSGPSGAEAFF. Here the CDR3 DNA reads TGTGCCAGCAGCGGGCCATCGGGGGCTGAAGCTTTCTTT.

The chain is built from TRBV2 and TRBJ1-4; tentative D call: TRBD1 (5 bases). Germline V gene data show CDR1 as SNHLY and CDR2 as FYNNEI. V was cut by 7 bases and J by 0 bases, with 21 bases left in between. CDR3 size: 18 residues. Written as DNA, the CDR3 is TGTGCCAGCATCCGATTCCAGACAGCTGCGGCAACTAATGAAAAACTGTTTTTT. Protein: CASIRFQTAAATNEKLFF. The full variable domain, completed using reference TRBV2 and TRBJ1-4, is EPEVTQTPSHQVTQMGQEVILRCVPISNHLYFYWYRQILGQKVEFLVSFYNNEISEKSEIFDDQFSVERPDGSNFTLKIRSTKLEDSAMYFCASIRFQTAAATNEKLFFGSGTQLSVL.

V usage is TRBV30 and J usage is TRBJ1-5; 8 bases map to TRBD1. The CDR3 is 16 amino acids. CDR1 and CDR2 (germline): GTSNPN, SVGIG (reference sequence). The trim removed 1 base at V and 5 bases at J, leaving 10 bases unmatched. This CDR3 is CAWSDIRDRYDQPQHF. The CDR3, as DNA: TGTGCCTGGAGTGATATCCGGGACAGGTATGATCAGCCCCAGCATTTT.

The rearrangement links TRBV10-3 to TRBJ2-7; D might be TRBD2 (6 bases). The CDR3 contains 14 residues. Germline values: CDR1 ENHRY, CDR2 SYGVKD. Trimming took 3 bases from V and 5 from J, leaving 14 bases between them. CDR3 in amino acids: CAISERGGLDEQYF. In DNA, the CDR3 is TGTGCCATCAGTGAAAGGGGAGGACTCGACGAGCAGTACTTC.

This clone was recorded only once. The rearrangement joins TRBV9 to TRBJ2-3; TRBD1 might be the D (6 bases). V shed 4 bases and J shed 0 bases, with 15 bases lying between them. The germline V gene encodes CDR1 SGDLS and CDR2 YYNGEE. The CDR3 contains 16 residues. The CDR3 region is CASSLNRARSTDTQYF. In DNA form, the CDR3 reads TGTGCCAGCAGCCTCAACAGGGCCCGTAGCACAGATACGCAGTATTTT.

CDR3 sequence reads: CASIAGRSEGETQYF. CDR3 coding DNA: TGTGCCAGTATCGCCGGGAGGAGTGAGGGAGAGACCCAGTACTTC. V is TRBV19 and J is TRBJ2-5; 7 positions match TRBD2. From germline, CDR1 is LNHDA and CDR2 SQIVND (reference sequence). V was clipped by 7 bases and J by 4 bases; unmatched bases: 12. The CDR3 covers 15 residues.

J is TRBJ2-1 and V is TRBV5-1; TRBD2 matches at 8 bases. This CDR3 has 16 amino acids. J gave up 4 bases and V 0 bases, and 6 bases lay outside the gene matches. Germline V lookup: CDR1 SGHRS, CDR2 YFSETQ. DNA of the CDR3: TGCGCCAGCAGCTTGGTCGGGGGGGAGAAATACAATGAGCAGTTCTTC. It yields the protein CASSLVGGEKYNEQFF.